This TCR beta chain was found in a study of T-cell memory formation after mild COVID-19. As for the study in general: Clustering of TCRs was largely donor specific. General study points: Day 15 to 85 contractors were CD4/CD8 balanced; later expanders leaned CD4+. For contracting clones, CD4+ ones sat mainly in CM and EM, CD8+ in EMRA.

This CDR3 comprises 18 residues. Germline CDR1 and CDR2: SGHDT and YYEEEE. V lost 3 bases and J lost 0, with 21 bases in between. There are a few counts of this clonotype. Its antigen is currently unknown. It was 5'RACE with constant-segment primers that produced the TCR alpha and TCR beta cDNA libraries, which carried sample barcodes and UMIs. TCRdb re-called the 5' RACE reads through MiXCR, storing one row per CDR3 protein. The sample has hundreds of thousands of distinct CDR3 sequences; around 21% are singletons. The chain has TRBV5-6 and TRBJ1-1, with D uncertain. The sequence was obtained from an adult woman who had mild COVID-19 (a few samples of this study predate the infection). Cell type and time point are not known. Sequenced input: PBMCs or a T cell subset sorted from them (not recorded which). CDR3 sequence (DNA): TGTGCCAGCAGCTCCCCGCGTCGGCACAGACCTTTGAACACTGAAGCTTTCTTT. Its translation is CASSSPRRHRPLNTEAFF.